In its sample, the clone carrying this T cell receptor beta chain was seen a few times. The antigen remains undetermined. Profiled with immunoSEQ multiplex PCR; TCRdb holds only in-frame clones, not every one. The table shows tens of thousands of clones, with more than 60% occurring only once. This sample is part of a study of T cell responses to AZD1222 COVID-19 vaccine. Points from the study as a whole: Just five or six AZD1222 recipients tested seropositive at baseline. Vaccine-associated CD4 TCRs spanned spike, dominant at 160-218 and 743-854. Most donors were white British and more were female, and clonal diversity was possibly underestimated. Epitopes outside B.1.351 and B.1.1.7 mutated regions reportedly drew nearly half of spike TCRs.

The CDR3 is 14 amino acids. The germline V and J ends were trimmed by 3 bases and 2 bases, with 10 bases remaining between them. The germline V gene has CDR1 MGHRA and CDR2 YSYEKL. The genes are TRBV4-1 and TRBJ2-5; a weak D match, TRBD2 (6 bases). The receptor was derived from an adult in good health. The input for sequencing was peripheral blood, taken on day 0 of MenACWY control vaccination. CDR3 sequence: CASSQYGSQETQYF. The DNA for the CDR3 is TGCGCCAGCAGCCAGTACGGGAGTCAAGAGACCCAGTACTTC.